This T cell receptor (beta chain) emerged from a study of cytomegalovirus exposure and HLA in healthy donors. Germline V gene lookup returns CDR1 MDHEN and CDR2 SYDVKM. CDR3 size: 15 residues. As to this clone: Its antigen is currently unknown. One end of the junction fails to match germline, which may point to a read error.

Broader study findings: Cytomegalovirus status, reportedly, was diagnosed with high specificity and sensitivity by the classifier. Donors were assumed by presence/absence analyses to have roughly uniform sequencing depth. Among the most significant clusters, several appeared linked to common viral pathogens in a later analysis.

The PCR had 60 Vbeta and 13 Jbeta primers. Study processing details: Roughly 10 million shared chains were among tens of millions of unique TCR beta chains counted in a later analysis. Here immunoSEQ multiplex PCR was the method, and the copy in TCRdb shows in-frame clones only, minus some. Clone size and V and J calls were adopted from that table, with D and trimming inferred from the DNA. Of about 180,000 clones detected, just over 75% appear once; the ten largest clones hold 3.7%. The V and J genes are TRBV28 and TRBJ1-2; 7 nucleotides align to TRBD1. Sequencing used PBMCs. This TCR came from an older woman in good health and CMV-seropositive. Here the CDR3 reads CASRLLGQSNYGYTF. CDR3 nucleotide sequence: TGTGCCAGCAGGTTGTTGGGACAGTCTAATTATGGCTACACCTTC.